This record covers a single T cell receptor (beta chain). The antigen remains unidentified. Method: immunoSEQ multiplex PCR; TCRdb's copy keeps in-frame clones and lacks some. The repertoire consists of tens of thousands of clones, with roughly 76% occurring once and the leading ten covering 15% to 20%. This CDR3 has 14 amino acids. The trim removed 5 bases at V and 8 bases at J, leaving 9 bases unmatched. In germline, CDR1 is KGHSH, CDR2 LQKENI. These data originate in a study of radiotherapy plus CTLA-4 blockade in lung cancer. Study-wide background: With 30% to 40% of patients having disease control, objective responses were seen in about 17%. Findings of the study overall: Peripheral blood showed expansion of tumor-derived TCR clones after radiotherapy and ipilimumab.

The TCR comes from a human donor with non-small cell lung cancer whose response to radiotherapy plus ipilimumab could not be evaluated. Some clones in this sample may be carry-over from other donors' samples. J is TRBJ1-3 and V is TRBV18; 7 positions agree with TRBD1. The sample in question was peripheral blood, obtained from a patient treated with radiotherapy plus ipilimumab. The CDR3 region has the DNA TGTGCCAGCTCAGACGACAGGGATCGTGACACCATATATTTT. Amino acids: CASSDDRDRDTIYF.